The rows below give T cell receptor beta chains drawn from one sample of a study of T cell responses to AZD1222 COVID-19 vaccine. Sequencing used immunoSEQ multiplex PCR; TCRdb keeps in-frame clones, though not all of them. The repertoire holds approximately 150,000 clones, roughly nine tenths seen once, with 4% to 5.5% in the top ten. The starting material was peripheral blood, obtained on day 0 of MenACWY control vaccination. The receptors were gathered from an adult in good health. The CDR3 runs from the conserved cysteine through the conserved F or W. The D gene is left open where the match is weak. Rows give clone size only sometimes, using once, few, many, or a class for an expanded clone.

v_gene,abundance,j_gene,d_gene,CDR3aa,CDR3nt
TRBV7-3,.,TRBJ2-7,.,CASSFWQGPYEQYF,TGTGCCAGCAGCTTCTGGCAGGGCCCCTACGAGCAGTACTTC
TRBV28,.,TRBJ1-1,TRBD1,CASRPRQGVGTEAFF,TGTGCCAGCAGACCTCGACAGGGAGTAGGGACTGAAGCTTTCTTT
TRBV30,.,TRBJ2-1,.,CAWSVGLASYNEQFF,TGTGCCTGGAGTGTGGGTCTAGCCTCCTACAATGAGCAGTTCTTC
TRBV18,.,TRBJ2-1,TRBD2,CASSPRVVSSGAPQGYNEQFF,TGTGCCAGCTCACCCCGGGTCGTGTCTAGCGGGGCCCCCCAAGGATACAATGAGCAGTTCTTC
TRBV30,.,TRBJ2-1,TRBD2,CAWIPAGLFSEQFF,TGTGCCTGGATACCAGCGGGACTTTTCAGTGAGCAGTTCTTC
TRBV11-2,.,TRBJ1-3,.,CASSFRGFSGNTIYF,TGTGCCAGCAGCTTCAGGGGTTTTTCTGGAAACACCATATATTTT
TRBV5-1,.,TRBJ2-7,TRBD2,CASSLSGRTSSYEQYF,TGCGCCAGCAGCTTGTCGGGACGGACTAGCTCCTACGAGCAGTACTTC
TRBV4-1,few,TRBJ2-7,.,CASSQDIGRGIAPAYYEQYF,TGCGCCAGCAGCCAAGATATCGGAAGGGGAATCGCCCCTGCCTACTACGAGCAGTACTTC
TRBV29-1,.,TRBJ1-2,.,CSVDLPGTTNYGYTF,TGCAGCGTAGACCTGCCCGGGACAACTAACTATGGCTACACCTTC
TRBV30,.,TRBJ1-2,TRBD1,CAWSYRGGGGYTF,TGTGCCTGGAGCTATCGAGGGGGCGGTGGCTACACCTTC
TRBV18,.,TRBJ2-7,.,CASSPPGTSLHEQYF,TGTGCCAGCTCACCCCCCGGGACATCCCTCCACGAGCAGTACTTC
TRBV7-2,once,TRBJ2-7,.,CASQREGAAGEGQYF,TGTGCCAGCCAACGAGAGGGGGCAGCGGGAGAGGGGCAGTACTTC
TRBV7-9,few,TRBJ2-3,.,CASSERPEGTDTQYF,TGTGCCAGCAGCGAACGACCGGAGGGCACAGATACGCAGTATTTT
TRBV11-2,.,TRBJ2-7,.,CASSLGAYEQYF,TGTGCCAGCAGCTTAGGGGCCTACGAGCAGTACTTC
TRBV30,.,TRBJ1-1,TRBD1,CAWTRSTGGWNTEAFF,TGTGCCTGGACCCGGTCGACAGGGGGGTGGAACACTGAAGCTTTCTTT
TRBV21-1,.,TRBJ1-1,.,CASSHTNWRGEAFF,TGTGCCAGCAGCCACACAAACTGGAGGGGGGAAGCTTTCTTT
TRBV3-1/TRBV3-2,.,TRBJ2-7,.,CASSRRRETIYEQYF,TGTGCCAGCAGCCGCCGACGGGAGACGATCTACGAGCAGTACTTC
TRBV7-9,.,TRBJ1-5,.,CASSLWGQPQHF,TGTGCCAGCAGCTTATGGGGTCAGCCCCAGCATTTT
TRBV9,.,TRBJ2-7,.,CASSGGPSYEQYF,TGTGCCAGCAGCGGGGGCCCTTCCTACGAGCAGTACTTC
TRBV12-3/TRBV12-4,.,TRBJ1-6,TRBD1,CASRRDRASPLHF,TGTGCCAGCAGGCGAGACAGGGCCTCACCCCTCCACTTT
TRBV7-9,.,TRBJ2-7,.,CASSPGNRDPYEQYF,TGTGCCAGCAGCCCGGGGAACAGGGATCCCTACGAGCAGTACTTC
TRBV11-2,.,TRBJ2-1,.,CASSLDGGRSEQFF,TGTGCCAGCAGCTTAGATGGAGGGCGGAGTGAGCAGTTCTTC
TRBV4-3,.,TRBJ2-7,TRBD1,CASSQERSGQGYEQYF,TGCGCCAGCAGCCAAGAGCGGTCCGGACAGGGTTACGAGCAGTACTTC
TRBV7-2,.,TRBJ1-4,.,CASSLSLAAAGNEKLFF,TGTGCCAGCAGCTTAAGCCTCGCGGCAGCCGGTAATGAAAAACTGTTTTTT
TRBV25-1,.,TRBJ2-5,.,CASSESTRFQETQYF,TGTGCCAGCAGTGAATCCACTCGGTTTCAAGAGACCCAGTACTTC
TRBV10-3,.,TRBJ1-4,.,CAISGIDNEKLFF,TGTGCCATCAGTGGCATAGATAATGAAAAACTGTTTTTT
TRBV2,.,TRBJ1-4,.,CASSLRPGPTNEKLFF,TGTGCCAGCAGTTTACGTCCGGGCCCCACTAATGAAAAACTGTTTTTT
TRBV27,.,TRBJ1-1,TRBD1,CASSRQGAGTEAFF,TGTGCCAGCAGTCGACAGGGGGCAGGGACTGAAGCTTTCTTT
TRBV5-5,.,TRBJ2-7,TRBD1,CASSRMTGSEQYF,TGTGCCAGCAGTAGAATGACAGGGAGTGAGCAGTACTTC
TRBV6-5,once,TRBJ1-2,.,CASSFDGFSYGYTF,TGTGCCAGCAGTTTCGACGGCTTTTCCTATGGCTACACCTTC
TRBV14,.,TRBJ1-6,TRBD1,CASSQLGQENSPLHF,TGTGCCAGCAGCCAATTGGGACAGGAAAATTCACCCCTCCACTTT
TRBV7-6,.,TRBJ1-5,TRBD1,CASSLSGTGNQPQHF,TGTGCCAGCAGCCTAAGTGGGACAGGGAATCAGCCCCAGCATTTT
TRBV11-3,.,TRBJ1-4,.,CASSFYGEKLFF,TGTGCCAGCAGCTTTTATGGAGAAAAACTGTTTTTT
TRBV7-2,.,TRBJ1-4,TRBD1,CASSSQTGKGEKLFF,TGTGCCAGCAGCTCGCAGACAGGGAAGGGTGAAAAACTGTTTTTT
TRBV30,.,TRBJ1-4,.,CAWLGGTNEKLFF,TGTGCCTGGCTAGGGGGAACTAATGAAAAACTGTTTTTT
TRBV5-1,.,TRBJ2-1,.,CASSETGRGAYNEQFF,TGCGCCAGCAGCGAAACCGGAAGAGGGGCCTACAATGAGCAGTTCTTC
TRBV19,.,TRBJ2-7,.,CASRARDRHYEQYF,TGTGCCAGTAGGGCCCGGGACCGACACTACGAGCAGTACTTC
TRBV15,.,TRBJ1-5,TRBD1,CATSRVQGADQPQHF,TGTGCCACCAGCAGAGTGCAGGGGGCAGATCAGCCCCAGCATTTT
TRBV5-6,.,TRBJ1-1,.,CASSRNLGPLTF,TGTGCCAGCAGCCGAAACCTTGGACCTCTTACCTTT
TRBV6-6,.,TRBJ1-2,.,CASSYDGKNQNYGYTF,TGTGCCAGCAGTTATGACGGTAAAAATCAGAACTATGGCTACACCTTC
TRBV6-5,.,TRBJ2-2,.,CASSYSSISPGELFF,TGTGCCAGCAGTTACTCGTCCATAAGCCCCGGGGAGCTGTTTTTT